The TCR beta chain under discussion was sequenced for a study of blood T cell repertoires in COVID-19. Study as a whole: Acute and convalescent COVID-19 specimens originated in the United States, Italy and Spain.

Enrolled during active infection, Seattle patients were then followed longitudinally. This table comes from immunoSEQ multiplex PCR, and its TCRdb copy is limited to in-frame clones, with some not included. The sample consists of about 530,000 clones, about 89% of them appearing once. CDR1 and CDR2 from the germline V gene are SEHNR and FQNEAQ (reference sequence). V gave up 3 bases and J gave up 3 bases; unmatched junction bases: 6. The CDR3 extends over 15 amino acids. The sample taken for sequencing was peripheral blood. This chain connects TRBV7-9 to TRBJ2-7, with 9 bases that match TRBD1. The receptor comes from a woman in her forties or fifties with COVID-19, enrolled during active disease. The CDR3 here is CASSFQTTGGYEQYF. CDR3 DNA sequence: TGTGCCAGCAGCTTTCAAACGACAGGGGGCTACGAGCAGTACTTC.